This T cell receptor beta chain derives from a study of radiotherapy plus CTLA-4 blockade in lung cancer (dated by TCRdb to 2016 to 2019). Study-level background: Objective responses were observed in roughly a sixth of enrolled patients, and disease control was achieved in roughly 29%. General study outcomes and caveats: After treatment with radiotherapy and ipilimumab, TCR clones that originated in tumors expanded in peripheral blood. Early dynamic changes in blood T cell clones, together with increased serum interferon-beta after radiation, were reported as the strongest predictors of response.

The study tested focal radiation therapy combined with CTLA-4 blockade (ipilimumab) in patients with chemo-refractory metastatic non-small-cell lung cancer. The CDR3, from cysteine to phenylalanine, totals 12 residues. The retained sequence is limited to the CDR3, 36 bases, with the frame set at the first base. Unmatched junction bases come to 3, with V trimmed by 5 bases and J by 5 bases. Per the germline V gene, SQVTM is the CDR1 and ANQGSEA is the CDR2. The library relied on the immunoSEQ multiplex PCR assay. TCRdb took this table from immuneACCESS and kept in-frame rearrangements with V and J called. Such tables lack part of the clones; where checked against another copy, unresolved V genes explain under half of the gap, and the rest is unexplained. In all, the sample holds almost 55,000 clones, and around 80% of those were seen once. The ten largest clones represent 3.2% of the sample. With respect to this clone: This clone's antigen is unknown. Per-nucleotide qualities are absent, and no much larger clonotype sits a single base away.

The sequence was obtained from a human donor with non-small cell lung cancer who had a partial response to radiotherapy plus ipilimumab. The V and J genes are TRBV29-1 and TRBJ2-3; a stretch of 8 junction bases matches TRBD1. Specimen: peripheral blood, collected from a patient treated with radiotherapy plus ipilimumab. The CDR3 corresponds to CSVQGAGDTQYF. The sequenced DNA is TGCAGCGTTCAGGGGGCTGGAGATACGCAGTATTTT.